A single sample gave rise to the 6 T cell receptor beta chains below, sequenced in a study of regulatory T cells in long-lasting Graves disease. As to time point: persistent/refractory GD, antithyroid drugs over 5 years with positive TRAb. The TCR library used RNA extracted from PBMCs. Both iRepertoire HTBI primers and Arm-PCR of CDR3 regions were used to build the TCR beta libraries. Each CDR3 protein is one row after TCRdb ran MiXCR on the multiplex PCR reads. The table lists approximately 470,000 distinct CDR3 sequences, less than 25% of them singletons, with about 8.3% in the top ten. The material was peripheral blood mononuclear cells (PBMCs), obtained when the disease was refractory, from a patient treated with antithyroid drugs. The receptors derive from a female donor with Graves disease.

This clonotype was counted at least ten times. The chain couples TRBV12-3 or TRBV12-4 to TRBJ1-1; TRBD1 is a possible D gene (6 bases). This CDR3 region has 18 residues. V lost 2 bases, J lost 2 bases, and 21 bases lay in between. CDR3 coding DNA: TGTGCCAGCAGTTTAATGCTTCAGGGGATGATGGGCAACACTGAAGCTTTCTTT. It specifies CASSLMLQGMMGNTEAFF.

This chain connects TRBV27 to TRBJ1-2, with TRBD1 matching 7 bases. The CDR3 extends over 13 amino acids. Trimming cost V 3 bases and J 5 bases; bases outside gene matches: 3. Germline CDR1 is MNHEY and CDR2 is SMNVEV (reference sequence). CDR3 in amino acids: CASSLSTGYGYTF. The CDR3 nucleotides are TGTGCCAGCAGTTTGTCGACAGGGTATGGCTACACCTTC.

The chain has TRBV29-1 and TRBJ1-1, with 8 bases fitting TRBD1. Germline trimming cut 5 bases from V and 4 bases from J; bases unmatched to any gene: 9. CDR3 size: 14 residues. Germline CDR1 is SQVTM and CDR2 is ANQGSEA. In nucleotides, the CDR3 is TGCAGCGTTACCACAGGGGGTTGGACCACTGAAGCTTTCTTT. Translating it yields CSVTTGGWTTEAFF.

The chain joins TRBV19 to TRBJ2-2; D is uncertain. With 4 bases removed from V and 7 bases from J, the gap between germline ends came to 22 bases. The CDR3 sequence is 17 residues long. Germline V gives CDR1 LNHDA, CDR2 SQIVND (reference sequence). The CDR3 coding sequence is TGTGCCAGTAGTACCTCTCCGGGCCGACCTTGGGACGGGGAGCTGTTTTTT. It translates to CASSTSPGRPWDGELFF. The entire variable domain, with the rest obtained from reference TRBV19 and TRBJ2-2, is as follows: DGGITQSPKYLFRKEGQNVTLSCEQNLNHDAMYWYRQDPGQGLRLIYYSQIVNDFQKGDIAEGYSVSREKKESFPLTVTSAQKNPTAFYLCASSTSPGRPWDGELFFGEGSRLTVL.

This clonotype was observed many times. V gene TRBV9 combines with J gene TRBJ2-1; tentatively, D is TRBD1 (6 bases). The CDR3 length is 16 residues. V lost 0 bases and J lost 5, with 15 bases in between. Germline CDR1 SGDLS, CDR2 YYNGEE. CDR3 bases: TGTGCCAGCAGCGTAGCCCTTGACAGGCACGACAATGAGCAGTTCTTC. Translated, it gives CASSVALDRHDNEQFF.

The V call is TRBV7-9, the J call TRBJ2-7; a possible D gene is TRBD1 (7 bases). Germline CDR1 reads SEHNR; CDR2 reads FQNEAQ (reference sequence). The CDR3 runs 15 residues. Trimming pared 6 bases from V and 2 bases from J, leaving 17 bases between. The CDR3 DNA reads as TGTGCCAGCAGTCGCGGGACAGTTATTACCTACGAGCAGTACTTC. Translation gives CASSRGTVITYEQYF.